These T cell receptor beta chains were read from a single sample in a study of T cell responses to AZD1222 COVID-19 vaccine. Repertoires were generated with immunoSEQ multiplex PCR, while TCRdb's copy carries only in-frame clones and drops some. Here the sample spans 150,000 to 200,000 clones, 92% being singletons. The material sequenced was peripheral blood, taken 28 days after the second AZD1222 dose. These receptors originate from an adult who received the AZD1222 COVID-19 vaccine. The conserved cysteine and the conserved F or W are not part of the CDR3 here.

TRBV9	TRBJ2-1	ASSSRGGQGLSSGRWNEQF
TRBV11-2	TRBJ1-6	ASSPPVGGYNSPLH
TRBV28	TRBJ2-5	ASSSSTGTRSIQETQY
TRBV28	TRBJ1-4	ASSLPSSFLDEKLF
TRBV7-9	TRBJ2-7	ASSLMRAGEQY
TRBV3-1/TRBV3-2	TRBJ1-2	ASSRWTAFYGYT
TRBV11-3	TRBJ1-5	ASSLGPDQPQH
TRBV4-2	TRBJ1-3	ASSQGYGNTIY
TRBV2	TRBJ1-2	ASSPPTGLQARGYT
TRBV7-9	TRBJ2-7	ASSEGAGGPYYEQY
TRBV6-6	TRBJ1-2	ASSYLEDGYT
TRBV14	TRBJ1-4	ASSQEGEKLF
TRBV19	TRBJ1-5	ATQIRDSNQPQH
TRBV5-5	TRBJ1-6	ASSFMRDHGSPLH
TRBV29-1	TRBJ1-2	SVGRTDGSPANYGYT
TRBV30	TRBJ1-1	AWSGQGRTEAF
TRBV4-2	TRBJ1-6	ASSPGQGHSPLH
TRBV5-1	TRBJ2-1	ASSLEGASRLLEQF
TRBV5-1	TRBJ1-4	ASSWTENEKLF
TRBV18	TRBJ2-3	ASSPRTSGAATDTQY
TRBV7-2	TRBJ1-3	ASSIRQDGSGNTIY
TRBV6-5	TRBJ1-1	ASRGDRVAEAF
TRBV28	TRBJ1-1	ASRGAGQGDAF
TRBV5-6	TRBJ1-1	ASSLAGSRTEAF
TRBV27	TRBJ1-2	ASSTHTGGDYGYT
TRBV19	TRBJ1-1	ASSMGHSNTEAF
TRBV6-6	TRBJ1-1	ASSSTWGNTEAF
TRBV6-2/TRBV6-3	TRBJ1-2	ASSTGQGAANYGYT
TRBV19	TRBJ1-2	ASSLNVGGFYGYT
TRBV7-6	TRBJ2-7	ASSLDRTYEQY
TRBV5-4	TRBJ1-2	ASSWEVGTGHGYT
TRBV9	TRBJ2-1	ASSPSLTGAFEQF
TRBV6-5	TRBJ2-6	ASSPTVSGANVLT
TRBV7-9	TRBJ2-1	ASSPRTRLLYNEQF
TRBV30	TRBJ1-1	AWKRGSRAF
TRBV6-6	TRBJ1-2	ASSYQYGYT
TRBV6-5	TRBJ1-6	ASSRTRAPNSPLH
TRBV18	TRBJ1-2	ASSPQDRRISGYGYT
TRBV5-1	TRBJ1-5	ASSLEGSQPQH
TRBV3-1/TRBV3-2	TRBJ2-1	ASSLNAGGLGEQF
TRBV19	TRBJ2-1	ASSMPASSNEQF
TRBV7-2	TRBJ1-6	ASSKDRDGAYNSPLH